Following are 28 T cell receptor beta chains from one sample sequenced in a study of shared clonotypes between healthy human individuals. Only in-frame clones appear in the TCRdb table, and some are missing; sequencing was by immunoSEQ multiplex PCR. The sample consists of around 1.9 million clones, 80% to 95% of them appearing once. The naive CD8 subset, CD45RO-negative cells positively selected for CCR7, excluded terminally differentiated effector memory CD45RA+ cells. The sequencing sample was made of naive CD8+ T cells from PBMCs. All receptors come from a young man in good health. Some clones in this sample may be carry-over from other donors' samples.

The V gene is TRBV9, the J gene TRBJ2-7; 10 bases align to TRBD2. The trim removed 3 bases at V and 4 bases at J, leaving 4 bases unmatched. The V gene's germline CDR1 is SGDLS and CDR2 YYNGEE. This CDR3 is built from 14 residues. This CDR3 reads CASSAGTSEYEQYF. CDR3 nucleotides: TGTGCCAGCAGCGCAGGGACTAGCGAGTACGAGCAGTACTTC. Combining the CDR3 with reference TRBV9 and TRBJ2-7 gives the whole variable domain DSGVTQTPKHLITATGQRVTLRCSPRSGDLSVYWYQQSLDQGLQFLIQYYNGEERAKGNILERFSAQQFPDLHSELNLSSLELGDSALYFCASSAGTSEYEQYFGPGTRLTVT.

This chain links TRBV19 with TRBJ2-1; the match to TRBD2 covers 10 bases. The CDR3 is 15 amino acids. Germline V CDR1 and CDR2: LNHDA, SQIVND (reference sequence). Trimming at V came to 2 bases and at J to 8 bases, leaving 6 bases not matched to a gene. This CDR3 is CASSISGLAYDEQFF. Written as DNA, the CDR3 is TGTGCCAGTAGTATATCGGGACTAGCGTACGATGAGCAGTTCTTC. Combining the CDR3 with reference TRBV19 and TRBJ2-1 gives the whole variable domain DGGITQSPKYLFRKEGQNVTLSCEQNLNHDAMYWYRQDPGQGLRLIYYSQIVNDFQKGDIAEGYSVSREKKESFPLTVTSAQKNPTAFYLCASSISGLAYDEQFFGPGTRLTVL.

The genes are TRBV4-2 and TRBJ1-2; TRBD1 matches at 9 bases. CDR1 is LGHNA, CDR2 YNFKEQ, per germline. V lost 2 bases to trimming and J lost 8 bases; unmatched junction nucleotides: 12. The CDR3 extends over 16 amino acids. CDR3 residues: CASSQKPGQGFGGYTF. DNA for the CDR3: TGTGCCAGCAGCCAAAAACCGGGACAGGGTTTTGGGGGCTACACCTTC.

On this clone: Other nucleotide sequences from this sample produce the same CDR3. The chain carries TRBV28 and TRBJ2-1, with D hard to call. The CDR3 is 12 amino acids. Per germline, CDR1 MDHEN and CDR2 SYDVKM. V shed 3 bases and J shed 6 bases, with 6 bases lying between them. CDR3 sequence reads: CASSLGFNEQFF. As DNA, the CDR3 is TGTGCCAGCAGTTTGGGGTTCAATGAGCAGTTCTTC.

The rearrangement links TRBV11-2 to TRBJ1-4; D is unresolved. V dropped 0 bases and J dropped 0 bases, with 8 bases sitting between them. CDR3 length equals 16 residues. Germline CDR1 reads SGHAT; CDR2 reads FQNNGV. The CDR3 bases are TGTGCCAGCAGCTTAGATTGGCAGGCAACTAATGAAAAACTGTTTTTT. It is translated as CASSLDWQATNEKLFF.

The rearrangement joins TRBV27 to TRBJ2-1; D gene unclear. CDR1 and CDR2 from the germline V gene are MNHEY and SMNVEV (reference sequence). This CDR3 region has 12 residues. The V gene lost 2 bases and the J gene lost 8 bases, with 7 bases spanning the gap. The CDR3 region has the DNA TGTGCCAGCAGTTTAGGGCGGTATGAGCAGTTCTTC. Translation: CASSLGRYEQFF.

V usage is TRBV7-6 and J usage is TRBJ2-7; the match to TRBD1 covers 8 bases. Trimming took 5 bases from V and 3 from J; bases not matched to a gene: 6. CDR1 and CDR2 (germline): SGHVS, FNYEAQ. The CDR3 totals 14 residues. The CDR3 DNA reads as TGTGCCAGCAGCATGGGACAGGCGGGCTACGAGCAGTACTTC. Residues: CASSMGQAGYEQYF.

The chain combines TRBV30 with TRBJ2-1; D uncertain. The CDR3 covers 13 residues. V was shortened by 7 bases and J by 3 bases, with 13 bases between the two germline ends. Germline loops: CDR1 GTSNPN, CDR2 SVGIG (reference sequence). This CDR3 is CASRTGDYNEQFF. The CDR3 nucleotides are TGTGCCTCCCGGACGGGTGACTACAATGAGCAGTTCTTC.

This chain links TRBV19 with TRBJ2-3; D might be TRBD2 (5 bases). The germline gives CDR1 LNHDA, CDR2 SQIVND (reference sequence). This CDR3 contains 14 residues. The V and J ends lost 1 base and 4 bases respectively, with 9 bases between them. The CDR3 nucleotides are TGTGCCAGTAGTATAGGTGCCGGGGCAGATACGCAGTATTTT. It codes for CASSIGAGADTQYF. The whole variable domain, filled in from reference TRBV19 and TRBJ2-3, reads DGGITQSPKYLFRKEGQNVTLSCEQNLNHDAMYWYRQDPGQGLRLIYYSQIVNDFQKGDIAEGYSVSREKKESFPLTVTSAQKNPTAFYLCASSIGAGADTQYFGPGTRLTVL.

The chain carries TRBV14 and TRBJ1-1; D gene ambiguous. Germline V gene data show CDR1 as SGHDN and CDR2 as FVKESK. The CDR3 covers 13 residues. V shed 6 bases and J shed 5 bases, with 13 bases lying between them. The chain's CDR3 is CASSRGGGTEAFF. DNA for the CDR3: TGTGCCAGCAGTCGGGGTGGCGGGACTGAAGCTTTCTTT.

This chain connects TRBV4-1 to TRBJ2-7; D possibly uses TRBD1 or TRBD2 (6 bases each). V was trimmed by 4 bases and J by 5 bases, leaving 18 bases between them. The CDR3 has 15 residues. From germline, CDR1 is MGHRA and CDR2 YSYEKL. The CDR3 coding sequence is TGCGCCAGCAGCCCAATGACAGGCCGGAGGGACGAGCAGTACTTC. Translated, it gives CASSPMTGRRDEQYF.

This chain joins TRBV28 and TRBJ2-1, with 11 bases identical to TRBD2. The ends lost 6 bases at V and 5 bases at J; junction bases unmatched: 6. This CDR3 spans 15 amino acids. Germline loops: CDR1 MDHEN, CDR2 SYDVKM. For the CDR3, the DNA is TGTGCCAGCAGCCCTCCGGGACTAGCGGACAATGAGCAGTTCTTC. It yields the protein CASSPPGLADNEQFF.

The CDR3 DNA reads TGTGCCAGCAGTGGACCCCGAGGACTGGCTGAAGCTTTCTTT. This translates into CASSGPRGLAEAFF. This chain links TRBV25-1 with TRBJ1-1; D not resolved. Germline V gives CDR1 MGHDK, CDR2 SYGVNS. The length of the CDR3 is 14 residues. Trimming removed 4 bases from V and 6 bases from J, with 15 bases in between.

The chain recombines TRBV6-1 with TRBJ2-7; a weak D match, TRBD2 (5 bases). Trimming took off 0 bases at V and 7 bases at J, with 13 bases between the two ends. CDR1 MNHNS and CDR2 SASEGT come from the germline V gene. The CDR3 covers 14 residues. CDR3 protein: CASSEARLHWEQYF. The CDR3 region has the DNA TGTGCCAGCAGTGAAGCCCGACTACACTGGGAGCAGTACTTC.

The genes are TRBV25-1 and TRBJ2-7, with D hard to call. Trimming shortened V by 7 bases and J by 0 bases, and 13 bases separated the two germline ends. The germline V gene encodes CDR1 MGHDK and CDR2 SYGVNS. This CDR3 spans 14 amino acids. The CDR3 sequence: CASMDRTNSYEQYF. CDR3 bases: TGTGCCAGCATGGACCGCACTAACTCCTACGAGCAGTACTTC.

The chain employs TRBV29-1 and TRBJ1-2, with 9 bases that match TRBD1. This CDR3 region has 17 residues. The germline V gene has CDR1 SQVTM and CDR2 ANQGSEA. The V gene end was trimmed by 2 bases and the J gene end by 3 bases; junction bases not matched to a gene: 13. The CDR3 DNA is TGCAGCGTTGAACCGCCGGGACAGGGTGTCTCCCACTATGGCTACACCTTC. It yields the protein CSVEPPGQGVSHYGYTF.

The chain employs TRBV4-1 and TRBJ2-5, with 8 bases identical to TRBD2. The better agreement between TRBJ2-7 and the DNA end casts doubt on the J call. CDR3 length: 16 amino acids. The germline V gene encodes CDR1 MGHRA and CDR2 YSYEKL. The CDR3 nucleotides are TGCGCCAGCAGCCTCCGGGAGGGACATCCACCACCCGAGCAGTACTTC. It yields the protein CASSLREGHPPPEQYF.

V is TRBV18 and J is TRBJ2-1; maybe TRBD2 (6 bases). The CDR3 spans 15 residues. Germline CDR1 is KGHSH and CDR2 is LQKENI. Trimming shortened V by 4 bases and J by 1 base, and 11 bases separated the two germline ends. CDR3 nucleotide sequence: TGTGCCAGCTCACAAGGTCGGGGGTCCTACAATGAGCAGTTCTTC. Its translation is CASSQGRGSYNEQFF.

This chain links TRBV5-6 with TRBJ1-1; D uncertain. V gave up 4 bases and J gave up 6 bases, with 13 bases separating them. Germline assignment: CDR1 SGHDT and CDR2 YYEEEE. The CDR3 length is 13 residues. The CDR3 bases are TGTGCCAGCAGCGAGACACCCCTCGCTGAAGCTTTCTTT. This encodes CASSETPLAEAFF.

The gene calls are TRBV5-1 and TRBJ2-3, with TRBD1 as a possible D gene (5 bases). The CDR3 has 15 residues. V shed 0 bases and J shed 2 bases, with 10 bases lying between them. CDR1 SGHRS and CDR2 YFSETQ come from the germline V gene. The CDR3 spells CASSLGGAITDTQYF. CDR3 nucleotide sequence: TGCGCCAGCAGCTTGGGGGGCGCAATCACAGATACGCAGTATTTT.

The rearrangement links TRBV7-9 to TRBJ2-1; 13 bases are a match to TRBD2. With V trimmed by 5 bases and J by 7 bases, 11 bases remained unmatched. Germline V lookup: CDR1 SEHNR, CDR2 FQNEAQ (reference sequence). CDR3 length equals 17 residues. CDR3 loop: CASSPTTSGRAANEQFF. The DNA of the CDR3 is TGTGCCAGCAGCCCGACCACTAGCGGGAGGGCCGCGAATGAGCAGTTCTTC. Filled out from reference TRBV7-9 and TRBJ2-1, the complete variable domain reads DTGVSQNPRHKITKRGQNVTFRCDPISEHNRLYWYRQTLGQGPEFLTYFQNEAQLEKSRLLSDRFSAERPKGSFSTLEIQRTEQGDSAMYLCASSPTTSGRAANEQFFGPGTRLTVL.

The V gene is TRBV9, the J gene TRBJ2-2; 7 bases map to TRBD1. The CDR3 spans 18 residues. In germline, CDR1 is SGDLS, CDR2 YYNGEE. With 0 bases clipped from V and 4 bases from J, the junction kept 12 bases outside the gene matches. The CDR3 sequence is CASSVVGTVTIGTGELFF. DNA for the CDR3: TGTGCCAGCAGCGTAGTGGGGACAGTGACAATAGGCACCGGGGAGCTGTTTTTT.

The V call is TRBV28, the J call TRBJ2-7; D is perhaps TRBD1 or TRBD2 (7 bases each). The CDR3 length is 15 residues. The V end lost 4 bases, the J end lost 2 bases, and 15 bases lay between the germline ends. From germline, CDR1 is MDHEN and CDR2 SYDVKM. Written as DNA, the CDR3 is TGTGCCAGCAGTTACGGGCAGGGGGGGACCTACGAGCAGTACTTC. This encodes CASSYGQGGTYEQYF.

The chain joins TRBV2 to TRBJ1-1; D call uncertain. Trimming removed 4 bases at V and 4 bases at J, with 16 bases between. CDR3 length: 15 amino acids. Germline V CDR1 and CDR2: SNHLY, FYNNEI. CDR3 amino acids: CASSVARAGGTEAFF. In DNA, the CDR3 is TGTGCCAGCAGTGTAGCCCGGGCAGGTGGCACTGAAGCTTTCTTT.

The chain couples TRBV4-2 to TRBJ2-7; D remains ambiguous. V was trimmed by 0 bases and J by 0 bases, leaving 12 bases between them. Germline CDR1 and CDR2: LGHNA and YNFKEQ. CDR3 size: 16 residues. The CDR3: CASSQDSRGYSYEQYF. In DNA, the CDR3 is TGTGCCAGCAGCCAAGATTCTCGCGGTTACTCCTACGAGCAGTACTTC.

The chain is built from TRBV19 and TRBJ2-7; 7 bases are a match to TRBD2. Germline trimming cut 3 bases from V and 3 bases from J; bases unmatched to any gene: 8. This CDR3 has 15 residues. Germline-derived CDR1 and CDR2 are LNHDA and SQIVND (reference sequence). This CDR3 reads CASSMGGTTLYEQYF. CDR3 nucleotide sequence: TGTGCCAGTAGTATGGGAGGGACGACACTCTACGAGCAGTACTTC.

The rearrangement joins TRBV5-6 to TRBJ1-3; D unresolved. Per the germline V gene, CDR1 is SGHDT and CDR2 is YYEEEE. Trimming took 3 bases from V and 1 from J, leaving 11 bases between them. This CDR3 has 15 amino acids. The CDR3 nucleotides read TGTGCCAGCAGCTCCAGATACAATTCTGGAAACACCATATATTTT. Protein sequence: CASSSRYNSGNTIYF.

The chain employs TRBV28 and TRBJ2-1; TRBD2 matches at 7 bases. V trimming: 3 bases; J trimming: 4 bases; junction bases outside the gene matches: 15. The CDR3 length is 18 residues. Germline lookup yields CDR1 MDHEN and CDR2 SYDVKM. CDR3 sequence (DNA): TGTGCCAGCAGTTTCTCTCTGGGCGGCCTAGCGGCATACAATGAGCAGTTCTTC. It is translated as CASSFSLGGLAAYNEQFF. The complete variable domain, with remaining parts taken from reference TRBV28 and TRBJ2-1, reads DVKVTQSSRYLVKRTGEKVFLECVQDMDHENMFWYRQDPGLGLRLIYFSYDVKMKEKGDIPEGYSVSREKKERFSLILESASTNQTSMYLCASSFSLGGLAAYNEQFFGPGTRLTVL.